This TCR beta chain was recovered during a study of blood T cell repertoires in COVID-19. On the study more broadly: Both acute and convalescent COVID-19 samples were obtained from the United States, Italy and Spain. From T cells, B-cell-depleted T cells, or PBMCs came the material, which was cDNA or gDNA.

The Seattle patients joined while their infection was active and were tracked longitudinally afterward. TCRdb's table, derived via immunoSEQ multiplex PCR, lists solely in-frame clones and lacks some. The data contain approximately 300,000 clones, 65% to 85% of them singletons. Germline V gives CDR1 SGHAT, CDR2 FQDESV (reference sequence). CDR3 length: 14 residues. V shed 7 bases, J shed 0 bases, and the junction held 3 bases outside the gene matches. The chain links TRBV11-1 to TRBJ1-1; 9 nucleotides align to TRBD1. This sequence was found in a person aged 70 to 85 with COVID-19, enrolled during active disease. The specimen sequenced was peripheral blood. CDR3: CASTGTGMNTEAFF. The CDR3 nucleotides read TGTGCCAGCACCGGGACAGGGATGAACACTGAAGCTTTCTTT.